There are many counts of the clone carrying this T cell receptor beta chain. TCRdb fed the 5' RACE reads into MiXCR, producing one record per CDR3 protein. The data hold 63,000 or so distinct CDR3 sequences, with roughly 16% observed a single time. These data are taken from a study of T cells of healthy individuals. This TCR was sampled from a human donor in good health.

The CDR3 sequence: CASSPDGAGGNSYEQYF. Written as DNA, the CDR3 is TGTGCCAGCAGTCCCGATGGCGCAGGGGGCAACTCCTACGAGCAGTACTTC. The chain couples TRBV25-1 to TRBJ2-7, with 8 positions matching TRBD1. Trimming at V came to 5 bases and at J to 0 bases, leaving 12 bases not matched to a gene. From germline, CDR1 is MGHDK and CDR2 SYGVNS. CDR3 length equals 17 residues.